This is a list of T cell receptor beta chains from one sample in a study of low-dose radiotherapy and immunotherapy resistance in tumors. TCRdb analysed the reads with MiXCR anew, one entry per CDR3 protein. The table has 95,000 to 100,000 distinct CDR3 sequences, more than 20% seen once. The source was PBMCs, collected after low-dose radiotherapy plus immunotherapy. The receptor set was obtained from a male donor with prostate cancer. The CDR3 runs from the conserved cysteine through the conserved F or W. D genes are given only for firm matches. Where a row states a size, it is once, few, many or the class of an expanded clone; other rows omit it.

D gene: TRBD2
V gene: TRBV20-1
clone size: many
CDR3 length: 13
J gene: TRBJ2-5
CDR3 protein: CSAGGALEETQYF
CDR3 DNA: TGCAGTGCCGGGGGGGCCCTAGAAGAGACCCAGTACTTC

D gene: TRBD2
V gene: TRBV13
clone size: many
CDR3 length: 15
J gene: TRBJ2-3
CDR3 protein: CASSAQLSGGETQYF
CDR3 DNA: TGTGCCAGCAGCGCCCAGCTTAGCGGGGGGGAGACGCAGTATTTT

D gene: TRBD2
V gene: TRBV6-5
clone size: many
CDR3 length: 13
J gene: TRBJ2-2
CDR3 protein: CAASGGATGELFF
CDR3 DNA: TGTGCCGCTAGCGGGGGGGCCACCGGGGAGCTGTTTTTT

D gene: TRBD1
V gene: TRBV7-6
clone size: many
CDR3 length: 15
J gene: TRBJ2-7
CDR3 protein: CASSLTGQGAYEQYF
CDR3 DNA: TGTGCCAGCAGCTTAACCGGACAGGGGGCCTACGAGCAGTACTTC

D gene: TRBD1
V gene: TRBV7-9
clone size: many
CDR3 length: 16
J gene: TRBJ2-5
CDR3 protein: CASSRPGQGGQETQYF
CDR3 DNA: TGTGCCAGCAGCCGACCGGGACAGGGAGGGCAAGAGACCCAGTACTTC

D gene: TRBD2
V gene: TRBV19
clone size: few
CDR3 length: 16
J gene: TRBJ2-4
CDR3 protein: CASSSLAGVRGDIQYF
CDR3 DNA: TGTGCCAGTAGTAGCCTAGCGGGAGTGAGGGGTGACATTCAGTACTTC

D gene: TRBD1
V gene: TRBV11-2
clone size: many
CDR3 length: 14
J gene: TRBJ2-7
CDR3 protein: CASSLGQGWDEQYF
CDR3 DNA: TGTGCCAGCAGCTTAGGACAGGGCTGGGACGAGCAGTACTTC

D gene: NA
V gene: TRBV6-2/TRBV6-3
clone size: NA
CDR3 length: 14
J gene: TRBJ2-2
CDR3 protein: CASTLEYNTGELFF
CDR3 DNA: TGTGCCAGCACCCTAGAATACAACACCGGGGAGCTGTTTTTT

D gene: TRBD1
V gene: TRBV2
clone size: many
CDR3 length: 14
J gene: TRBJ2-1
CDR3 protein: CASSRDRHYNEQFF
CDR3 DNA: TGTGCCAGCAGCCGGGACAGACACTACAATGAGCAGTTCTTC

D gene: NA
V gene: TRBV20-1
clone size: many
CDR3 length: 13
J gene: TRBJ1-1
CDR3 protein: CSAPATGWAEAFF
CDR3 DNA: TGCAGTGCTCCTGCAACAGGGTGGGCTGAAGCTTTCTTT

D gene: TRBD2
V gene: TRBV5-1
clone size: NA
CDR3 length: 14
J gene: TRBJ2-7
CDR3 protein: CASSPPGTSVEQYF
CDR3 DNA: TGCGCCAGCAGCCCCCCCGGGACTAGCGTCGAGCAGTACTTC

D gene: TRBD1
V gene: TRBV3-1
clone size: many
CDR3 length: 16
J gene: TRBJ2-3
CDR3 protein: CASSPQGASSTDTQYF
CDR3 DNA: TGTGCCAGCAGCCCGCAGGGGGCCTCTAGCACAGATACGCAGTATTTT

D gene: NA
V gene: TRBV5-8
clone size: many
CDR3 length: 12
J gene: TRBJ2-7
CDR3 protein: CASSLNYYEQYF
CDR3 DNA: TGTGCCAGCAGCTTGAATTATTACGAGCAGTACTTC

D gene: NA
V gene: TRBV18
clone size: few
CDR3 length: 14
J gene: TRBJ2-7
CDR3 protein: CASSPLQRTYEQYF
CDR3 DNA: TGTGCCAGCTCACCTTTACAGAGAACCTACGAGCAGTACTTC

D gene: NA
V gene: TRBV30
clone size: many
CDR3 length: 12
J gene: TRBJ1-4
CDR3 protein: CAWRSNGEKLFF
CDR3 DNA: TGTGCCTGGAGATCGAACGGTGAAAAACTGTTTTTT

D gene: TRBD1
V gene: TRBV6-6
clone size: NA
CDR3 length: 12
J gene: TRBJ1-2
CDR3 protein: CASSDRESGYTF
CDR3 DNA: TGTGCCAGCAGTGACAGGGAAAGTGGCTACACCTTC

D gene: NA
V gene: TRBV4-1
clone size: NA
CDR3 length: 16
J gene: TRBJ1-4
CDR3 protein: CASSQDRIGSNEKLFF
CDR3 DNA: TGCGCCAGCAGCCAAGATCGAATAGGATCGAATGAAAAACTGTTTTTT

D gene: NA
V gene: TRBV7-2
clone size: many
CDR3 length: 16
J gene: TRBJ2-3
CDR3 protein: CASSYRGGGYTDTQYF
CDR3 DNA: TGTGCCAGCAGCTATAGAGGTGGCGGGTACACAGATACGCAGTATTTT

D gene: NA
V gene: TRBV18
clone size: many
CDR3 length: 11
J gene: TRBJ1-1
CDR3 protein: CASSPGIEAFF
CDR3 DNA: TGTGCCAGCTCACCTGGGATTGAAGCTTTCTTT

D gene: NA
V gene: TRBV6-1
clone size: many
CDR3 length: 15
J gene: TRBJ2-6
CDR3 protein: CASTPGASGANVLTF
CDR3 DNA: TGTGCCAGCACCCCAGGGGCCTCTGGGGCCAACGTCCTGACTTTC

D gene: NA
V gene: TRBV29-1
clone size: NA
CDR3 length: 12
J gene: TRBJ2-7
CDR3 protein: CSVEIQRGEQYF
CDR3 DNA: TGCAGCGTTGAAATACAGCGCGGCGAGCAGTACTTC

D gene: NA
V gene: TRBV2
clone size: NA
CDR3 length: 15
J gene: TRBJ2-7
CDR3 protein: CASSELRTRIHEQYF
CDR3 DNA: TGTGCCAGCAGTGAATTACGGACGAGGATCCACGAGCAGTACTTC